Shown below are 31 T cell receptor beta chains from a single sample sequenced in a study of blood T cell repertoires in COVID-19. Measured with immunoSEQ multiplex PCR; TCRdb has only the in-frame clones, and not every one. The sample consists of about 88,000 clones, approximately 92% of them appearing once. Material: peripheral blood. Receptors were obtained from a woman older than 75 with active COVID-19.

The chain combines TRBV27 with TRBJ1-5, with D perhaps matching TRBD1 (6 bases). The CDR3 is 14 amino acids. Trimming took 5 bases from V and 5 from J, leaving 13 bases between them. Germline CDR1 MNHEY, CDR2 SMNVEV (reference sequence). The CDR3 region has the DNA TGTGCCAGCAGTCCGTACAGGGTGGATCAGCCCCAGCATTTT. It encodes CASSPYRVDQPQHF.

The chain recombines TRBV13 with TRBJ1-1; 7 bases are shared with TRBD1. After removal of 1 base from V and 6 bases from J, the junction contained 8 bases not matched to a gene. Germline assignment: CDR1 PRHDT and CDR2 FYEKMQ (reference sequence). The CDR3 has 15 residues. The CDR3 nucleotides read TGTGCCAGCAGCTTAGACAAGGGGGCAGGCTCTGAAGCTTTCTTT. Translating gives CASSLDKGAGSEAFF.

The gene calls are TRBV7-2 and TRBJ1-4; no reliable D call. From germline, CDR1 is SGHTA and CDR2 FQGNSA. The ends were cut back, 5 bases at V and 2 bases at J, with 9 bases in the middle. The CDR3 sequence is 14 residues long. CDR3: CASSPRRTNEKLFF. CDR3 in DNA: TGTGCCAGCAGCCCGAGGAGGACTAATGAAAAACTGTTTTTT.

J is TRBJ2-3 and V is TRBV20-1; maybe TRBD2 (6 bases). Germline V gene sequence: CDR1 DFQATT, CDR2 SNEGSKA (reference sequence). V lost 3 bases and J 2 bases, leaving 12 bases between the germline ends. The CDR3 sequence is 14 residues long. The chain's CDR3 is CSASLVADTDTQYF. The CDR3 nucleotides read TGCAGTGCTAGTTTGGTAGCGGACACAGATACGCAGTATTTT.

CDR3 region: CASSPKARDRGHRGNQPQHF. In DNA form, the CDR3 reads TGTGCCAGCAGCCCAAAAGCACGGGACAGGGGGCATAGGGGCAATCAGCCCCAGCATTTT. The J gene is TRBJ1-5, the V gene TRBV21-1; the D segment call TRBD1 is taken from the table without a DNA check. TRBV21-1 is a pseudogene locus. This CDR3 comprises 20 residues.

This chain connects TRBV28 to TRBJ2-3; 7 bases match TRBD1. Trimming at V came to 5 bases and at J to 3 bases, leaving 8 bases not matched to a gene. Germline values: CDR1 MDHEN, CDR2 SYDVKM. The CDR3 runs to 15 residues. CDR3 amino acids: CASSTTGWQTDTQYF. CDR3 nucleotide sequence: TGTGCCAGCAGTACGACAGGGTGGCAAACAGATACGCAGTATTTT.

The V call is TRBV7-8, the J call TRBJ1-1, with D possibly TRBD1 on 5 matching bases. Germline CDR1 reads SGHVS; CDR2 reads FQNEAQ. Trimming stripped 0 bases from V and 9 bases from J, with 11 bases between. This CDR3 comprises 13 residues. Written as DNA, the CDR3 is TGTGCCAGCAGCTTAGCGGCGGGGGGGAAAGCTTTCTTT. It codes for CASSLAAGGKAFF.

The chain has TRBV18 and TRBJ1-5; D unresolved. V was pared by 3 bases and J by 9 bases, with 12 bases between. The CDR3 is made up of 13 amino acids. CDR1 and CDR2 from the germline V gene are KGHSH and LQKENI. The CDR3 region is CASSPTSTSPQHF. The CDR3 nucleotides read TGTGCCAGCTCACCGACAAGTACCTCGCCCCAGCATTTT.

The chain joins TRBV28 to TRBJ2-1; 10 bases align to TRBD2. The CDR3 is 16 residues long. Trimming took 6 bases from V and 3 from J; bases not matched to a gene: 8. Germline V gene lookup returns CDR1 MDHEN and CDR2 SYDVKM. The CDR3 nucleotides read TGTGCCAGCAGCTCTACTAGCGGGGTTTACTACAATGAGCAGTTCTTC. Residues: CASSSTSGVYYNEQFF.

The chain recombines TRBV5-5 with TRBJ1-1; D might be TRBD1 (5 bases). The V end lost 0 bases, the J end lost 5 bases, and 14 bases lay between the germline ends. CDR3 size: 15 residues. Germline V lookup: CDR1 SGHKS, CDR2 YYEKEE (reference sequence). The CDR3 DNA follows: TGTGCCAGCAGCTTGGAGGTGGGGCCGTGGACTGAAGCTTTCTTT. It yields the protein CASSLEVGPWTEAFF.

The chain couples TRBV3-1 (or the pseudogene TRBV3-2) to TRBJ2-2; unclear D gene. The V gene's germline CDR1 is LGHDT and CDR2 YNNKEL (reference sequence). The CDR3 consists of 14 residues. V lost 2 bases, J lost 4 bases, and 8 bases lay in between. The CDR3 here is CASSQLKSTGELFF. DNA for the CDR3: TGTGCCAGCAGCCAATTAAAATCCACCGGGGAGCTGTTTTTT.

A single count supports this clone. The CDR3: CASSLLRTSAYEQYF. The CDR3 coding sequence is TGTGCCAGCAGCTTACTCCGGACTAGTGCCTACGAGCAGTACTTC. J is TRBJ2-7 and V is TRBV11-2, with TRBD2 identical over 7 bases. CDR1 and CDR2 from the germline V gene are SGHAT and FQNNGV. V trimming: 2 bases; J trimming: 2 bases; junction bases outside the gene matches: 6. CDR3 length: 15 amino acids. Together with reference TRBV11-2 and TRBJ2-7, the CDR3 gives the full variable domain: EAGVAQSPRYKIIEKRQSVAFWCNPISGHATLYWYQQILGQGPKLLIQFQNNGVVDDSQLPKDRFSAERLKGVDSTLKIQPAKLEDSAVYLCASSLLRTSAYEQYFGPGTRLTVT.

The rearrangement joins TRBV27 to TRBJ2-7; 9 bases are a match to TRBD2. The junction had 7 bases not matched to a gene; V was cut back by 3 bases and J by 7 bases. CDR1 and CDR2 (germline): MNHEY, SMNVEV (reference sequence). This CDR3 has 14 amino acids. The CDR3 region has the DNA TGTGCCAGCAGTTTGCTAGCGGGAAAACTGGAGCAGTACTTC. Its translation is CASSLLAGKLEQYF.

The CDR3 DNA follows: TGTGCCAGCAGCCTGGGACAGGCAAACCTCTACGAGCAGTACTTC. Amino acid sequence: CASSLGQANLYEQYF. V is TRBV7-9 and J is TRBJ2-7; 8 bases align to TRBD1. CDR3 size: 15 residues. CDR1 is SEHNR, CDR2 FQNEAQ, per germline (reference sequence). V gave up 5 bases and J gave up 3 bases; unmatched junction bases: 9.

This chain uses TRBV14 with TRBJ1-3, with D hard to call. Trimming removed 4 bases from V and 4 bases from J, with 5 bases in between. The CDR3 covers 12 residues. Germline CDR1 and CDR2: SGHDN and FVKESK. This CDR3 is CASSPLGNTIYF. The DNA for the CDR3 is TGTGCCAGCAGCCCCCTCGGAAACACCATATATTTT.

The V gene is TRBV19, the J gene TRBJ2-1; 10 bases are shared with TRBD2. Trimming removed 5 bases from V and 3 bases from J; junction bases left unmatched: 7. The germline CDR1 and CDR2 sequences are LNHDA and SQIVND (reference sequence). This CDR3 has 16 amino acids. This CDR3 is CASSSRAGGGYNEQFF. In DNA, the CDR3 is TGTGCCAGTAGTTCTAGAGCGGGAGGGGGCTACAATGAGCAGTTCTTC. The full variable domain, with the rest looked up from reference TRBV19 and TRBJ2-1, is DGGITQSPKYLFRKEGQNVTLSCEQNLNHDAMYWYRQDPGQGLRLIYYSQIVNDFQKGDIAEGYSVSREKKESFPLTVTSAQKNPTAFYLCASSSRAGGGYNEQFFGPGTRLTVL.

This sequence joins TRBV11-2 and TRBJ1-2, with D possibly TRBD1 on 5 matching bases. CDR1 and CDR2 (germline): SGHAT, FQNNGV. V lost 3 bases to trimming and J lost 5 bases, with 10 bases between them. The CDR3 runs to 13 residues. CDR3: CASSLGLLYGYTF. In DNA, the CDR3 is TGTGCCAGCAGCTTGGGGCTTCTATATGGCTACACCTTC.

The sample holds one count of this clone. The chain is built from TRBV10-3 and TRBJ1-2, with D possibly TRBD1 on 5 matching bases. V lost 2 bases and J lost 3, with 7 bases in between. CDR3 length: 13 residues. Germline CDR1 is ENHRY and CDR2 is SYGVKD. The CDR3 sequence is CAISEEGDYGYTF. CDR3 nucleotides: TGTGCCATCAGTGAGGAAGGGGACTATGGCTACACCTTC.

The chain employs TRBV7-6 and TRBJ2-1, with 10 bases lining up with TRBD2. Losses at the gene ends were 2 bases for V and 3 bases for J; bases not matched to a gene: 7. CDR3 length: 17 amino acids. CDR1 is SGHVS and CDR2 is FNYEAQ in the germline V gene. The CDR3 coding sequence is TGTGCCAGCAGCTTACTCCTAGCGGGAGCTGGCTACAATGAGCAGTTCTTC. The encoded protein is CASSLLLAGAGYNEQFF.

The chain links TRBV7-8 to TRBJ2-1; TRBD2 agrees at 8 bases. CDR1 SGHVS and CDR2 FQNEAQ come from the germline V gene. The CDR3 is 14 residues long. The V segment lost 5 bases and the J segment 7 bases; nucleotides outside the gene matches: 7. The CDR3 region is CASSTGLVWNEQFF. The CDR3 DNA follows: TGTGCCAGCAGCACGGGACTAGTGTGGAATGAGCAGTTCTTC. Combining the CDR3 with reference TRBV7-8 and TRBJ2-1 gives the whole variable domain GAGVSQSPRYKVAKRGQDVALRCDPISGHVSLFWYQQALGQGPEFLTYFQNEAQLDKSGLPSDRFFAERPEGSVSTLKIQRTQQEDSAVYLCASSTGLVWNEQFFGPGTRLTVL.

V and J are TRBV28 and TRBJ2-7, with 13 bases matching TRBD2. This CDR3 region has 15 residues. CDR1 is MDHEN and CDR2 is SYDVKM in the germline V gene. The trim removed 8 bases at V and 1 base at J, leaving 5 bases unmatched. The CDR3 sequence: CASGGLAGVSYEQYF. In nucleotides, the CDR3 is TGTGCCAGCGGAGGACTAGCGGGAGTTTCCTACGAGCAGTACTTC.

The rearrangement uses TRBV19 and TRBJ2-1; 15 positions agree with TRBD2. Germline values: CDR1 LNHDA, CDR2 SQIVND (reference sequence). CDR3 length: 17 amino acids. Trimming at V came to 6 bases and at J to 7 bases, leaving 10 bases not matched to a gene. The CDR3 nucleotides are TGTGCCAGTAGGAGGGGACTAGCGGGAGGAGTTAGGAATGAGCAGTTCTTC. Its translation: CASRRGLAGGVRNEQFF.

The table lists this clone with a count of one. The J gene is TRBJ2-3, the V gene TRBV18; D is perhaps TRBD1 (6 bases). The V and J ends lost 3 bases and 6 bases respectively, with 16 bases between them. The CDR3 loop spans 15 amino acids. Germline V gene sequence: CDR1 KGHSH, CDR2 LQKENI. The CDR3 DNA follows: TGTGCCAGCTCACCCCGAGAGGGACAAGGGGATACGCAGTATTTT. Protein: CASSPREGQGDTQYF.

The rearrangement links TRBV24-1 to TRBJ1-1; tentative D call: TRBD1 (6 bases). Looked up from germline, CDR1 is KGHDR and CDR2 is SFDVKD. With 4 bases removed from V and 12 bases from J, the gap between germline ends came to 17 bases. CDR3 size: 13 residues. The CDR3 reads CATSDNEQGKTFF. Here the CDR3 DNA reads TGTGCCACCAGTGACAATGAACAGGGTAAGACTTTCTTT.

In its sample, this clone was seen many times. The chain recombines TRBV5-4 with TRBJ2-1, with D possibly matching TRBD1 (6 bases). The germline V and J ends were trimmed by 3 bases and 0 bases, with 16 bases remaining between them. CDR1 SGHNT and CDR2 YYREEE come from the germline V gene (reference sequence). This CDR3 spans 17 amino acids. Here the CDR3 DNA reads TGTGCCAGCAGCTCCAGTACAGGGACCTTCTCCTACAATGAGCAGTTCTTC. This translates into CASSSSTGTFSYNEQFF.

The count of this clone is one. V is TRBV9 and J is TRBJ1-5; a weak D match, TRBD1 (6 bases). V shed 3 bases and J shed 7 bases, with 20 bases lying between them. CDR3 length: 16 amino acids. Per germline, CDR1 SGDLS and CDR2 YYNGEE. This CDR3 is CASSGGGPQSGQPQHF. The DNA of the CDR3 is TGTGCCAGCAGCGGCGGGGGCCCCCAATCAGGCCAGCCCCAGCATTTT.

This chain joins TRBV5-4 and TRBJ1-3, with D unclear. Trimming left V 0 bases short and J 3 bases short, with 10 bases between. Germline V gives CDR1 SGHNT, CDR2 YYREEE (reference sequence). This CDR3 contains 15 residues. CDR3 nucleotides: TGTGCCAGCAGCTTGGAACCGGTTGGTGGAAACACCATATATTTT. Its protein is CASSLEPVGGNTIYF.

This chain uses TRBV7-2 with TRBJ2-1; the D is unclear. V lost 2 bases, J lost 5 bases, and 4 bases lay in between. CDR3 size: 12 residues. Germline assignment: CDR1 SGHTA and CDR2 FQGNSA. Here the CDR3 DNA reads TGTGCCAGCAGCTTACTAAACAATGAGCAGTTCTTC. This codes for CASSLLNNEQFF.

This clone appeared a few times. The same CDR3 also results from other DNA sequences found in this sample. The gene calls are TRBV3-1 (or the pseudogene TRBV3-2) and TRBJ1-2; TRBD1 is a possible D gene (5 bases). V shed 5 bases and J shed 4 bases, with 8 bases lying between them. Germline V gene data show CDR1 as LGHDT and CDR2 as YNNKEL (reference sequence). The CDR3 loop spans 12 amino acids. CDR3: CASSGDSYGYTF. Written as DNA, the CDR3 is TGTGCCAGCAGCGGAGACAGCTATGGCTACACCTTC.

The gene calls are TRBV4-3 and TRBJ1-6; D unclear. The V end was cut by 0 bases, the J end by 6 bases, with 9 bases between. This CDR3 is built from 15 residues. The V gene's germline CDR1 is LGHNA and CDR2 YSLEER. The DNA for the CDR3 is TGCGCCAGCAGCCAAGATACCCCAGTTAATTCACCCCTCCACTTT. As protein: CASSQDTPVNSPLHF.

This chain uses TRBV9 with TRBJ2-3, with 7 bases that match TRBD2. CDR3 length equals 15 residues. The ends lost 0 bases at V and 3 bases at J; junction bases unmatched: 4. Germline CDR1 is SGDLS and CDR2 is YYNGEE. For the CDR3, the DNA is TGTGCCAGCAGCGTAGCGGGCGGGAGAACAGATACGCAGTATTTT. This sequence encodes CASSVAGGRTDTQYF.